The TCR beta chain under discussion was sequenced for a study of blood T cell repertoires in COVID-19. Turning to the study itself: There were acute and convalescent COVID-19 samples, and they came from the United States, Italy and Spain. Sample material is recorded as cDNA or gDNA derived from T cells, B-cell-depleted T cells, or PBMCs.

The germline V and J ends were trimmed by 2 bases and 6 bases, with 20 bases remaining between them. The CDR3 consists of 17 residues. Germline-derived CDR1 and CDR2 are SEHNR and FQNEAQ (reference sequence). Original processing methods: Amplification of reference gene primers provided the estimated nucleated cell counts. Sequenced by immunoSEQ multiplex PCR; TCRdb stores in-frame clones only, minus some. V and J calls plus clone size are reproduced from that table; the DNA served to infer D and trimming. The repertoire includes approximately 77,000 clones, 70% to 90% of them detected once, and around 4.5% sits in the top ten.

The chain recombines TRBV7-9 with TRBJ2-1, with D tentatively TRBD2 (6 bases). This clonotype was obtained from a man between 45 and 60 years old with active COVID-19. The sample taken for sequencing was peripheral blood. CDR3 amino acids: CASSLTLLAGSGNEQFF. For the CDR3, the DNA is TGTGCCAGCAGCTTAACCCTGCTGGCGGGATCTGGCAATGAGCAGTTCTTC.